This T cell receptor (beta chain) is from a study of blood T cell repertoires in COVID-19. Whole-study context: COVID-19 samples collected from the United States, Italy and Spain covered acute and convalescent phases. PBMCs, B-cell-depleted T cells, or T cells were the source of the cDNA or gDNA that made up the material.

The Seattle patients, enrolled during active infection, were followed longitudinally. In the original analysis: Quantification of nucleated cells was approximated via reference gene primer amplification. TCRdb's table, derived via immunoSEQ multiplex PCR, lists solely in-frame clones and lacks some. V and J calls and clone size are as listed in that table; D and trimming were resolved from the DNA. The sample carries approximately 300,000 clones, 75% to 95% recorded once. Germline V gene lookup returns CDR1 MGHRA and CDR2 YSYEKL. The CDR3 runs 14 residues. Trimming removed 5 bases from V and 7 bases from J; junction bases left unmatched: 4.

The V gene is TRBV4-1, the J gene TRBJ1-6, with 8 bases identical to TRBD1. The TCR sequence derives from a woman aged 25 to 39 with COVID-19, enrolled during active disease. Sequenced: peripheral blood. CDR3 loop: CASSAPGGNSPLHF. The CDR3 DNA reads TGCGCCAGCAGCGCCCCAGGGGGCAATTCACCCCTCCACTTT.